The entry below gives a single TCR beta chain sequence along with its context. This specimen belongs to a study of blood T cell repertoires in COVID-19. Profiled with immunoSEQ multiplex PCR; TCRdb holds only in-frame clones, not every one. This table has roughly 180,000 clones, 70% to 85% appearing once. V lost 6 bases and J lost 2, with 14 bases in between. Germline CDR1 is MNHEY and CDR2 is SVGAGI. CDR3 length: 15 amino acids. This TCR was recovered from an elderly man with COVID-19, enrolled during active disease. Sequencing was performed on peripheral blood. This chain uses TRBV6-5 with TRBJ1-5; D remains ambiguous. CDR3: CASSPGLRGNQPQHF. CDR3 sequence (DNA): TGTGCCAGCAGCCCCGGGCTGAGGGGCAATCAGCCCCAGCATTTT.